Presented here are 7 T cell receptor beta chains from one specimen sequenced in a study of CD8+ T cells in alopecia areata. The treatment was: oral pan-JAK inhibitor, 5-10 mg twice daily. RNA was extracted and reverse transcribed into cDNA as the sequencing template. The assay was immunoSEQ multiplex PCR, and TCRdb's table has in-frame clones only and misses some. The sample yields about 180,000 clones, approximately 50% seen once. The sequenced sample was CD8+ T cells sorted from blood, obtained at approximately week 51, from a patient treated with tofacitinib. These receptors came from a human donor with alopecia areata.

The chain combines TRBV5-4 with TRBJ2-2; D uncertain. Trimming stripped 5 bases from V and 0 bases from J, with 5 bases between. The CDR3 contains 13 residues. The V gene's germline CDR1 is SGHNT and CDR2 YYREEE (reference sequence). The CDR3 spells CASRAPNTGELFF. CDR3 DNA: TGTGCCAGCAGGGCCCCGAACACCGGGGAGCTGTTTTTT.

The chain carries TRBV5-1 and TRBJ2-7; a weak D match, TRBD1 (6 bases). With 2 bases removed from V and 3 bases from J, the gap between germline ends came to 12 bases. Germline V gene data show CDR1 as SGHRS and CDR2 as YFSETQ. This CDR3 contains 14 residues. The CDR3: CASSLQGPLYEQYF. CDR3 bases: TGCGCCAGCAGCTTACAGGGACCCCTCTACGAGCAGTACTTC.

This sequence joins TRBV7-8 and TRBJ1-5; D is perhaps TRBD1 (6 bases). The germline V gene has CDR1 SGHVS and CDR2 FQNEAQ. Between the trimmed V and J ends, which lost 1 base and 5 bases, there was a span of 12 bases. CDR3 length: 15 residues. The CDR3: CASSLGYRVYQPQHF. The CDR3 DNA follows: TGTGCCAGCAGCTTAGGATACAGGGTTTATCAGCCCCAGCATTTT.

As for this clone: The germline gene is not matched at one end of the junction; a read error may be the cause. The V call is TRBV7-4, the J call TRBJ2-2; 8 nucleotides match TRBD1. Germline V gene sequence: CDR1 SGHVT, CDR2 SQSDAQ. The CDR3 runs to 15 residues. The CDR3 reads CASSTRQGNTGELFF. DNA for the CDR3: TGTGCCAGCAGCACACGACAGGGGAACACCGGGGAGCTGTTCTTT.

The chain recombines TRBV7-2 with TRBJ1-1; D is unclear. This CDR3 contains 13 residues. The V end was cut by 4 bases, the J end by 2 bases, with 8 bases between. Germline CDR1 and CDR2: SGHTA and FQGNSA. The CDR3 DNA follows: TGTGCCAGCAGCTCTCGACTCAACACTGAAGCTTTCTTT. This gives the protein CASSSRLNTEAFF.

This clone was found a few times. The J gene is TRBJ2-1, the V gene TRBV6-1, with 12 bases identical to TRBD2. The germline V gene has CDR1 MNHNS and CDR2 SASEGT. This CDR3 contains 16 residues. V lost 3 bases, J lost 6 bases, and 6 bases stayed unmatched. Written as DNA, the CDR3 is TGTGCCAGCAGTGACACTAGCGGGGGGCCTTCCAATGAGCAGTTCTTC. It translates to CASSDTSGGPSNEQFF.

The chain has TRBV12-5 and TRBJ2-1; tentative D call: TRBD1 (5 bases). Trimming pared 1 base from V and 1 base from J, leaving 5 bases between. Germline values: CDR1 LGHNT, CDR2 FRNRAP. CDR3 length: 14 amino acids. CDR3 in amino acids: CASGLAGSYNEQFF. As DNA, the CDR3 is TGTGCTAGTGGTTTGGCAGGGTCCTACAATGAGCAGTTCTTC. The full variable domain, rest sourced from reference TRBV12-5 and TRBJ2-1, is DARVTQTPRHKVTEMGQEVTMRCQPILGHNTVFWYRQTMMQGLELLAYFRNRAPLDDSGMPKDRFSAEMPDATLATLKIQPSEPRDSAVYFCASGLAGSYNEQFFGPGTRLTVL.